One and the same sample provided the 30 T cell receptor beta chains below, sequenced in a study of glioma-infiltrating T cells. TCR alpha and beta CDR3 regions were amplified from RNA using iRepertoire nested multiplex PCR. TCRdb analysed the multiplex PCR reads with MiXCR anew, one entry per CDR3 protein. The sample lists about 89,000 distinct CDR3 sequences, 23% occurring once. Sequencing input: glioma tissue, nonneoplastic brain tissue, or PBMCs (not recorded which). The receptors shown here come from a human donor with low-grade glioma or glioblastoma, undergoing nonglioma brain surgery, or in good health (not recorded which).

The chain recombines TRBV6-1 with TRBJ1-1, with D unclear. V lost 6 bases and J lost 7, with 12 bases in between. Germline V gives CDR1 MNHNS, CDR2 SASEGT. The CDR3 consists of 12 residues. CDR3 protein: CASRDLTFEAFF. In DNA, the CDR3 is TGTGCCAGCAGAGATCTGACGTTTGAAGCTTTCTTT.

This clonotype was seen a handful of times. The gene calls are TRBV2 and TRBJ2-4; 9 bases agree with TRBD2. CDR1 is SNHLY and CDR2 is FYNNEI in the germline V gene. Germline trimming cut 2 bases from V and 1 base from J; bases unmatched to any gene: 6. This CDR3 has 17 residues. Written as DNA, the CDR3 is TGTGCCAGCAGTGAAATTCTAGCGGGGCGCGCCAAAAACATTCAGTACTTC. This codes for CASSEILAGRAKNIQYF.

This clonotype was seen a handful of times. J is TRBJ1-2 and V is TRBV5-1, with no clear D. CDR3 length: 14 amino acids. Germline loops: CDR1 SGHRS, CDR2 YFSETQ. V was cut by 4 bases and J by 1 base, with 11 bases left in between. The CDR3 DNA sequence: TGCGCCAGCAGCAAAGGACCTATTAACTATGGCTACACCTTC. Translating gives CASSKGPINYGYTF.

As regards this clonotype: Just one base apart from a much larger clone, this may be a read error. In DNA form, the CDR3 reads TGTGCCATTAGGAAGGACAACGAGGGCTACACCTTC. Its protein product is CAIRKDNEGYTF. The chain is built from TRBV19 and TRBJ1-2; tentatively, D is TRBD1 (5 bases). CDR3 length: 12 amino acids. The germline gives CDR1 LNHDA, CDR2 SQIVND (reference sequence). V gave up 10 bases and J gave up 8 bases, with 17 bases separating them.

The chain employs TRBV10-3 and TRBJ1-1, with 8 bases matching TRBD1. The CDR3 has 15 residues. Unmatched junction bases numbered 10, after V lost 6 bases and J lost 4 bases. Looked up from germline, CDR1 is ENHRY and CDR2 is SYGVKD. The CDR3 is CAIRGRQGTGTEAFF. The CDR3 coding sequence is TGTGCCATCAGGGGAAGACAGGGGACCGGCACTGAAGCTTTCTTT.

V is TRBV6-1 and J is TRBJ1-5, with D possibly matching TRBD1 (5 bases). The CDR3 length is 15 residues. The germline V gene has CDR1 MNHNS and CDR2 SASEGT. In nucleotides, the CDR3 is TGTGTTAGCAGACCCGACAGTATGGGCAATCAGCCCCAGCATTTT. Residues: CVSRPDSMGNQPQHF.

Comment on this clonotype: This could be a read error, since a much larger clone is one nucleotide away. The chain combines TRBV3-1 with TRBJ1-6; D gene unclear. CDR3 size: 14 residues. Looked up from germline, CDR1 is LGHDT and CDR2 is YNNKEL (reference sequence). Between the trimmed V and J ends, which lost 3 bases and 13 bases, there was a span of 16 bases. The CDR3 sequence: CASSQFPESSPLHF. In DNA form, the CDR3 reads TGTGCCAGCAGCCAGTTTCCGGAGTCATCGCCCCTCCACTTT.

About this clonotype itself: One end of the junction is discordant with germline, which a read error may explain. The chain uses TRBV5-6 and TRBJ2-3; tentative D call: TRBD2 (6 bases). Germline CDR1 SGHDT, CDR2 YYEEEE. The CDR3 totals 15 residues. The CDR3 DNA follows: TGTGCCAGCAGGCCCTATGGAGGGGTCGTAGATACGAAGTATTTT. It codes for CASRPYGGVVDTKYF.

This chain connects TRBV3-1 to TRBJ1-1; D unresolved. V shed 1 base and J shed 4 bases, with 13 bases lying between them. The CDR3 runs to 15 residues. Germline V gives CDR1 LGHDT, CDR2 YNNKEL (reference sequence). The CDR3 bases are TGTGCCAGCAGCCAAGCCATATCAAGTGGCACTGAAGCTTTCTTT. This sequence encodes CASSQAISSGTEAFF.

J is TRBJ2-7 and V is TRBV18; a possible D gene is TRBD1 (6 bases). Trimming shortened V by 3 bases and J by 5 bases, and 11 bases separated the two germline ends. The CDR3 totals 13 residues. Germline V lookup: CDR1 KGHSH, CDR2 LQKENI. The CDR3 DNA reads as TGTGCCAGCTCACCCCAGGGGAACGACGAGCAGTACTTC. It translates to CASSPQGNDEQYF.

The genes are TRBV30 and TRBJ1-1; D perhaps matches TRBD1 (5 bases). V gave up 3 bases and J gave up 5 bases, with 10 bases separating them. From germline, CDR1 is GTSNPN and CDR2 SVGIG (reference sequence). The CDR3 spans 12 residues. The chain's CDR3 is CAWRQEFTEAFF. For the CDR3, the DNA is TGTGCCTGGAGACAGGAGTTTACTGAAGCTTTCTTT. Using reference TRBV30 and TRBJ1-1 for the parts outside the CDR3, the full variable domain is SQTIHQWPATLVQPVGSPLSLECTVEGTSNPNLYWYRQAAGRGLQLLFYSVGIGQISSEVPQNLSASRPQDRQFILSSKKLLLSDSGFYLCAWRQEFTEAFFGQGTRLTVV.

The chain couples TRBV19 to TRBJ2-2, with 7 positions matching TRBD1. CDR3 size: 14 residues. In germline, CDR1 is LNHDA, CDR2 SQIVND (reference sequence). V trimming: 10 bases; J trimming: 2 bases; junction bases outside the gene matches: 7. The CDR3 nucleotides read TGTGCCACTGGACAGGAACGAAACACCGGGGAGCTGTTTTTT. Protein sequence: CATGQERNTGELFF.

This clonotype was seen many times. This chain uses TRBV12-3 or TRBV12-4 with TRBJ2-1; no firm D call. The CDR3 spans 16 residues. With 7 bases removed from V and 6 bases from J, the gap between germline ends came to 22 bases. This CDR3 is CASTLLARQGINEQFF. CDR3 in DNA: TGTGCCAGCACCCTTCTGGCTAGACAAGGGATCAATGAGCAGTTCTTC.

Details on this clonotype: This may be a read error: a much more frequent sequence differs by one nucleotide. The chain links TRBV10-2 to TRBJ1-3, with D unclear. Per the germline V gene, CDR1 is WSHSY and CDR2 is SAAADI. CDR3 length: 15 amino acids. The CDR3 DNA is TGCGCCAGCAGGCTAAACAGCCACTCTGAAAACACCATATATTTT. Encoded protein: CASRLNSHSENTIYF.

This clonotype has more than one count but fewer than ten. J is TRBJ2-3 and V is TRBV5-4; D is uncertain. Per germline, CDR1 SGHNT and CDR2 YYREEE (reference sequence). V was shortened by 4 bases and J by 1 base, with 10 bases between the two germline ends. This CDR3 region has 14 residues. In nucleotides, the CDR3 is TGTGCCAGCAGCCGGCAGGATCGCACAGATACGCAGTATTTT. Its protein is CASSRQDRTDTQYF.

This clonotype was seen at least ten times. The chain uses TRBV7-2 and TRBJ2-2; D uncertain. CDR1 is SGHTA, CDR2 FQGNSA, per germline. Trimming took off 1 base at V and 0 bases at J, with 6 bases between the two ends. This CDR3 contains 15 residues. The CDR3 sequence is CASSLVVANTGELFF. For the CDR3, the DNA is TGTGCCAGCAGCTTAGTGGTAGCGAACACCGGGGAGCTGTTTTTT.

This chain links TRBV5-6 with TRBJ2-7; 14 nucleotides align to TRBD2. V was pared by 5 bases and J by 3 bases, with 7 bases of the junction left unmatched. CDR1 SGHDT and CDR2 YYEEEE come from the germline V gene. This CDR3 has 16 amino acids. CDR3 nucleotides: TGTGCCAGCAGACAACTTGGGACTAGCGGGAGCTACGAGCAGTACTTC. Its protein is CASRQLGTSGSYEQYF.

For this clonotype: A much larger clone differs from this one at a single base, so this may be a read error. This chain connects TRBV7-7 to TRBJ1-3; D call uncertain. Germline lookup yields CDR1 SSHAT and CDR2 FNYEAQ (reference sequence). V shed 6 bases and J shed 6 bases, with 12 bases lying between them. The CDR3 is made up of 13 amino acids. The DNA for the CDR3 is TGTGCCAGCAGTCGGGGAGTCGAAAACACCATATATTTT. This translates into CASSRGVENTIYF.

The table lists this clonotype with a few counts. The chain couples TRBV3-1 to TRBJ2-5; no clear D. There are 13 residues in the CDR3. V dropped 4 bases and J dropped 5 bases, with 11 bases sitting between them. Per the germline V gene, CDR1 is LGHDT and CDR2 is YNNKEL (reference sequence). CDR3 residues: CASSPNWGETQYF. CDR3 bases: TGTGCCAGCAGCCCGAACTGGGGTGAGACCCAGTACTTC.

In this sample, this clonotype turned up many times. This chain uses TRBV6-1 with TRBJ2-7; 8 nucleotides match TRBD1. This CDR3 is 18 amino acids long. Unmatched junction bases numbered 18, after V lost 5 bases and J lost 3 bases. CDR1 and CDR2 from the germline V gene are MNHNS and SASEGT. The CDR3 spells CASSPDRGRRQTSYEQYF. The CDR3 DNA is TGTGCCAGCAGTCCCGACAGGGGAAGGAGGCAAACTAGCTACGAGCAGTACTTC.

This clonotype was observed at least ten times. The V and J genes are TRBV27 and TRBJ2-5; D remains unclear. The CDR3 runs 15 residues. CDR1 MNHEY and CDR2 SMNVEV come from the germline V gene (reference sequence). The ends were cut back, 0 bases at V and 6 bases at J, with 14 bases in the middle. CDR3 bases: TGTGCCAGCAGTTTATCACCCAAGGCCGGAAAGACCCAGTACTTC. Its protein is CASSLSPKAGKTQYF.

The rearrangement links TRBV5-1 to TRBJ1-1, with D perhaps TRBD1 (5 bases). The CDR3 contains 16 residues. Germline values: CDR1 SGHRS, CDR2 YFSETQ. The V end was cut by 7 bases, the J end by 2 bases, with 21 bases between. CDR3 region: CASHRMGRGENTEAFF. DNA for the CDR3: TGCGCCAGCCATAGGATGGGTAGGGGAGAAAACACTGAAGCTTTCTTT.

Notes on this clonotype: A much larger clone sits a single nucleotide away, making a read error possible. V usage is TRBV29-1 and J usage is TRBJ1-5; no firm D call. This CDR3 has 13 residues. V lost 1 base and J 1 base, leaving 5 bases between the germline ends. Germline lookup yields CDR1 SQVTM and CDR2 ANQGSEA. CDR3: CSVEARSNQPQHF. CDR3 nucleotides: TGCAGCGTTGAAGCGAGAAGCAATCAGCCCCAGCATTTT.

The sample holds a few counts of this clonotype. CDR3 nucleotide sequence: TGTGCCAGCACCCACCGCGGGGGCCTCTCCTACGAGCAGTACTTC. It translates to CASTHRGGLSYEQYF. This chain links TRBV7-2 with TRBJ2-7; D possibly corresponds to TRBD2 (7 bases). CDR3 length equals 15 residues. V was trimmed by 7 bases and J by 0 bases, leaving 16 bases between them. Germline V gene data show CDR1 as SGHTA and CDR2 as FQGNSA.

This clonotype was observed many times. The CDR3 DNA sequence: TGCAGTGCTAGAGGTCCCGTTGAGCAGTTCTTC. Translated: CSARGPVEQFF. The gene calls are TRBV20-1 and TRBJ2-1; D is unclear. CDR1 and CDR2 from the germline V gene are DFQATT and SNEGSKA (reference sequence). The CDR3 is 11 amino acids. With 1 base removed from V and 9 bases from J, the gap between germline ends came to 7 bases.

The V gene is TRBV5-5, the J gene TRBJ1-2; D gene ambiguous. The CDR3 totals 14 residues. V lost 2 bases, J lost 8 bases, and 16 bases lay in between. Germline CDR1 reads SGHKS; CDR2 reads YYEKEE (reference sequence). The CDR3 sequence: CASSLAVAGRGYTF. The CDR3 DNA sequence: TGTGCCAGCAGCTTAGCGGTGGCAGGCAGAGGCTACACCTTC.

This clonotype was seen many times. This rearrangement joins TRBV3-1 to TRBJ1-2, with D perhaps TRBD1 (5 bases). The V gene's germline CDR1 is LGHDT and CDR2 YNNKEL (reference sequence). The CDR3 loop spans 15 amino acids. The germline V and J ends were trimmed by 4 bases and 1 base, with 13 bases remaining between them. The CDR3: CASSPGHSYNYGYTF. For the CDR3, the DNA is TGTGCCAGCAGCCCAGGACATTCCTATAACTATGGCTACACCTTC.

This chain links TRBV5-6 with TRBJ1-5; the match to TRBD1 covers 7 bases. The germline V gene encodes CDR1 SGHDT and CDR2 YYEEEE. J lost 6 bases, V lost 0 bases, and 3 bases had no gene match. This CDR3 spans 14 amino acids. CDR3 loop: CASSLGQGIQPQHF. CDR3 sequence (DNA): TGTGCCAGCAGCTTGGGACAGGGTATTCAGCCCCAGCATTTT.

The sample holds many counts of this clonotype. The V gene is TRBV12-3 or TRBV12-4, the J gene TRBJ2-7, with D perhaps matching TRBD1 or TRBD2 (5 bases each). V lost 6 bases, J lost 0 bases, and 15 bases lay in between. This CDR3 spans 15 amino acids. CDR3 sequence: CASRAGTQSSYEQYF. CDR3 DNA: TGTGCCAGCAGGGCCGGGACCCAGAGCTCCTACGAGCAGTACTTC.

The chain uses TRBV25-1 and TRBJ2-3; maybe TRBD1 (7 bases). The CDR3 length is 14 residues. The V and J ends lost 8 bases and 0 bases respectively, with 12 bases between them. CDR1 and CDR2 from the germline V gene are MGHDK and SYGVNS. The CDR3 region has the DNA TGTGCCAGCGGGGGGACAGAGAGCACAGATACGCAGTATTTT. Its translation is CASGGTESTDTQYF.